This TCR beta chain emerged from a study of T cell responses to AZD1222 COVID-19 vaccine. Whole-study findings and limits: Spike-specific TCR breadth and depth both grew after two AZD1222 doses.

Germline-derived CDR1 and CDR2 are SGHNT and YYREEE (reference sequence). Germline trimming cut 4 bases from V and 1 base from J; bases unmatched to any gene: 6. The CDR3 has 15 amino acids. With regard to this clone: What it binds is not known.

Method: immunoSEQ multiplex PCR; TCRdb's copy keeps in-frame clones and lacks some. The table has 100,000 to 120,000 clones, roughly 92% seen once; the top ten hold 2% to 2.5%. The origin of this receptor is an adult who received the AZD1222 COVID-19 vaccine. Source: peripheral blood, taken 28 days after the second AZD1222 dose. This chain uses TRBV5-4 with TRBJ2-3, with 7 bases aligning to TRBD1. The CDR3: CASSRLGQGTDTQYF. CDR3 nucleotide sequence: TGTGCCAGCAGCAGACTCGGACAGGGCACAGATACGCAGTATTTT.